This T cell receptor (beta chain) was recorded in a study of blood T cell repertoires in COVID-19. Study details: COVID-19 samples from acute and convalescent phases originated in the United States, Italy and Spain. PBMCs, B-cell-depleted T cells, or T cells provided the cDNA or gDNA that made up the material.

In the original analysis: Estimation of nucleated cell counts was performed using reference gene primer amplification. TCRdb's table, derived via immunoSEQ multiplex PCR, lists solely in-frame clones and lacks some. V, J and clone size derive from that table, while D and trimming were established from the DNA sequence. This table holds some 250,000 clones, 70% to 90% found once. V was pared by 1 base and J by 2 bases, with 5 bases between. The CDR3 has 14 residues. The germline CDR1 and CDR2 sequences are SGHTA and FQGNSA. The sequence derives from a woman aged 25 to 39 with acute or convalescent COVID-19. Sequencing was performed on peripheral blood. The rearrangement uses TRBV7-2 and TRBJ2-2; no definite D call. CDR3 sequence reads: CASSLGLNTGELFF. CDR3 nucleotides: TGTGCCAGCAGCTTAGGACTTAACACCGGGGAGCTGTTTTTT.